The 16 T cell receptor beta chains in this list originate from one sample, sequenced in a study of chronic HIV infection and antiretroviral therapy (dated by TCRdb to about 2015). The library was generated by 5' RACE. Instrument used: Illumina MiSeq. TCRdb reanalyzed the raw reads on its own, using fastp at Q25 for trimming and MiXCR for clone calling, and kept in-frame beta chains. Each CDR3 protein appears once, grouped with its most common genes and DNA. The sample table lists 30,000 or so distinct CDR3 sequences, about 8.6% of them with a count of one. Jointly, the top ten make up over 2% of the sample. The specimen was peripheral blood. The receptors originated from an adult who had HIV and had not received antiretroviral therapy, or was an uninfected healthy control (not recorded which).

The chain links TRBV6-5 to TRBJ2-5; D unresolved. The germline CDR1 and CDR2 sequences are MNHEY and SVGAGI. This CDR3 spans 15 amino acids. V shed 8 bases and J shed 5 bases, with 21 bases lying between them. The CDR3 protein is CASRLRRPWMETQYF. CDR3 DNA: TGTGCCAGCCGACTGCGCCGGCCTTGGATGGAGACCCAGTACTTC.

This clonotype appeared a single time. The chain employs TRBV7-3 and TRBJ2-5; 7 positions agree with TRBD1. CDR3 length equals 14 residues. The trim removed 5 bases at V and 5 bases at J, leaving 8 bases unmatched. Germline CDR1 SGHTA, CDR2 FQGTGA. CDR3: CASSPGQERETQYF. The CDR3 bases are TGTGCCAGCAGCCCCGGACAGGAGAGGGAGACCCAGTACTTC.

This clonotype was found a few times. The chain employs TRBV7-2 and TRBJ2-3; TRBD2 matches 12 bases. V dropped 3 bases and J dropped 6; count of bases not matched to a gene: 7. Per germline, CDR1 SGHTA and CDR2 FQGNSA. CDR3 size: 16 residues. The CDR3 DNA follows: TGTGCCAGCAGCTTGTATCTAGCGGGGGGGCCCGATACGCAGTATTTT. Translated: CASSLYLAGGPDTQYF.

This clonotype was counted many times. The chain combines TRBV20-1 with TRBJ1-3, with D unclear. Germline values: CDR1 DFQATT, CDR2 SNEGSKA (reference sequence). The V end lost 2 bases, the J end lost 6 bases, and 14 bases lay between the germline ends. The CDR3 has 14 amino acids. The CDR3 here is CSARRRGSENTIYF. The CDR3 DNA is TGCAGTGCTAGACGGCGAGGTTCGGAAAACACCATATATTTT.

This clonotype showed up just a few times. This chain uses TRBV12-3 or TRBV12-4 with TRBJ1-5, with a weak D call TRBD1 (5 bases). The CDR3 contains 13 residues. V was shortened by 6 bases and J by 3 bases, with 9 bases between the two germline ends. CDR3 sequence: CASRRGNNQPQHF. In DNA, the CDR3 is TGTGCCAGCAGAAGGGGCAACAATCAGCCCCAGCATTTT.

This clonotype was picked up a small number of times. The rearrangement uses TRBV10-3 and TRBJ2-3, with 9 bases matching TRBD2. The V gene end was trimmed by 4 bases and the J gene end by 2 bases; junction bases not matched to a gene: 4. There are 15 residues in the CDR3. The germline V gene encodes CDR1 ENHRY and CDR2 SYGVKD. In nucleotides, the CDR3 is TGTGCCATCAGTGGGAGCGGGGGGCCCACAGATACGCAGTATTTT. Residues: CAISGSGGPTDTQYF.

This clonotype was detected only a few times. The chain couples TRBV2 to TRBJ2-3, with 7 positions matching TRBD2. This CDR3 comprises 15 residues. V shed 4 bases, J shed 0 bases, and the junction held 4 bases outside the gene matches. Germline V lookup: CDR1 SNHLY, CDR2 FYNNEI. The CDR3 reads CASSGTSVSTDTQYF. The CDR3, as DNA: TGTGCCAGCAGTGGAACTAGCGTTAGCACAGATACGCAGTATTTT.

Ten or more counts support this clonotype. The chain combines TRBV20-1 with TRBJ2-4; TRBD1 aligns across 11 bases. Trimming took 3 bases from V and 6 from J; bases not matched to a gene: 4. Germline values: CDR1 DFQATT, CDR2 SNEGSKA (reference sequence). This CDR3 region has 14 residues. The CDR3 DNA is TGCAGTGCTAGTGAAGGACAGGGGGCAAACATTCAGTACTTC. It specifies CSASEGQGANIQYF.

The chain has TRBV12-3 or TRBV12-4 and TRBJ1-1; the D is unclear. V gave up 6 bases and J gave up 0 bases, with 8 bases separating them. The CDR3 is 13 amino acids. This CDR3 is CASSPPVNTEAFF. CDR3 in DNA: TGTGCCAGCAGCCCCCCTGTGAACACTGAAGCTTTCTTT.

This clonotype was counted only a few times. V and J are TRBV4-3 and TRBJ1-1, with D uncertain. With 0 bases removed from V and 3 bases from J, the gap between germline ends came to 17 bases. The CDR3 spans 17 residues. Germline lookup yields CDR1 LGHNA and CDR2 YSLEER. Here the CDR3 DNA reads TGCGCCAGCAGCCAAGAAAGGTCGGGGAGGGAGGACACTGAAGCTTTCTTT. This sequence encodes CASSQERSGREDTEAFF.

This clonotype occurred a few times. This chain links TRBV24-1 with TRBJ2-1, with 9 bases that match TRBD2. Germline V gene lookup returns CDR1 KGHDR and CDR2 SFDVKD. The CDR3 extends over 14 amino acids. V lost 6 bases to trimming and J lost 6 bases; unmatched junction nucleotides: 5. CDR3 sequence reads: CATSRGSGSNEQFF. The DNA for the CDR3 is TGTGCCACCAGTAGAGGTAGCGGGAGCAATGAGCAGTTCTTC.

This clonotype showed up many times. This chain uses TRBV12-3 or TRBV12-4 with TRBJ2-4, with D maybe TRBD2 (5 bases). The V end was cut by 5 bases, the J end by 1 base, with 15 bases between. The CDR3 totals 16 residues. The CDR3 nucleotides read TGTGCCAGCAGTCAGCTCCCTGGCGGGGCCAAAAACATTCAGTACTTC. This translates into CASSQLPGGAKNIQYF.

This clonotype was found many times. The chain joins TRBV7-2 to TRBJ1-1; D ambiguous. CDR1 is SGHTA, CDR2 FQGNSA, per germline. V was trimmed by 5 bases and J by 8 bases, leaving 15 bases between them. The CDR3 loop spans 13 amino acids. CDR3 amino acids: CASSPYLSTEAFF. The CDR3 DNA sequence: TGTGCCAGCAGCCCATATTTGTCAACCGAAGCTTTCTTT. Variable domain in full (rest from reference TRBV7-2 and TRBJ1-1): GAGVSQSPSNKVTEKGKDVELRCDPISGHTALYWYRQSLGQGLEFLIYFQGNSAPDKSGLPSDRFSAERTGGSVSTLTIQRTQQEDSAVYLCASSPYLSTEAFFGQGTRLTVV.

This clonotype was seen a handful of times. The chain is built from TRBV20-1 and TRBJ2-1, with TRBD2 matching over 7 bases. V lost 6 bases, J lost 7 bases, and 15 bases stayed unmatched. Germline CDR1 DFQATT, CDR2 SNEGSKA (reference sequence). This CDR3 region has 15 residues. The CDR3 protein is CSALGGRVMGNEQFF. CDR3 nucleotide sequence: TGCAGTGCGCTGGGGGGGAGGGTTATGGGAAATGAGCAGTTCTTC.

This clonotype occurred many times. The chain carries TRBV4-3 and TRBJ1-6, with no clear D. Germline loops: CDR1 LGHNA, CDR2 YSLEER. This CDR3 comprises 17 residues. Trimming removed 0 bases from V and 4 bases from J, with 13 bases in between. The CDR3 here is CASSQDESGDYNSPLHF. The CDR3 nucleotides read TGCGCCAGCAGCCAAGATGAGTCAGGCGATTATAATTCACCCCTCCACTTT.

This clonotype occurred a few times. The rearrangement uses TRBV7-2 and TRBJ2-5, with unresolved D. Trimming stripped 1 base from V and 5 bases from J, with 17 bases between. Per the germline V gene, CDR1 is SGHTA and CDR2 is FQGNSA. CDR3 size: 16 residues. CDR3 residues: CASSLEGRTMGETQYF. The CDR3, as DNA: TGTGCCAGCAGCTTAGAAGGCAGGACCATGGGGGAGACCCAGTACTTC.